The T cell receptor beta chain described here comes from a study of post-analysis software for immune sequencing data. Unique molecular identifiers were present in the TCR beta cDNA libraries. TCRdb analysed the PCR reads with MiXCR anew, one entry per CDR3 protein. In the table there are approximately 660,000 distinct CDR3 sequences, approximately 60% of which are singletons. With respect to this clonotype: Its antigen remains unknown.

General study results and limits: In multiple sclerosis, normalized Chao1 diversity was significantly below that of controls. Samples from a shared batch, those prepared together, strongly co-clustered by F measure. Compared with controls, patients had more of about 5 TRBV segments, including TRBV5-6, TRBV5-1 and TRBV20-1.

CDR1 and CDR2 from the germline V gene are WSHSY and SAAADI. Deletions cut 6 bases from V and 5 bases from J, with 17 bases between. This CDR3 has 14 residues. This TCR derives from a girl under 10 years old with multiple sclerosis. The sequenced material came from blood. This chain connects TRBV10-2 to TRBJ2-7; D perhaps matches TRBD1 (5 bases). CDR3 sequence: CASSEDNLSNEQYF. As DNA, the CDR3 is TGCGCCAGCAGCGAGGACAACCTCAGCAACGAGCAGTACTTC.